The next 10 T cell receptor beta chains were all read from a single sample in a study of T cell clonality in common variable immunodeficiency. The study's findings and limits: In common variable immunodeficiency, TCR beta chains reportedly carried fewer deletions and N-nucleotide insertions.

Antigens of these TCRs are unknown. TCRdb's copy holds only in-frame clones and misses some; the assay was immunoSEQ multiplex PCR. The data show 20,000 or so clones, with none appearing a single time. What was sequenced was peripheral blood mononuclear cells. The receptors were gathered from a human donor with common variable immunodeficiency.

This clone was counted many times. The CDR3 end falls 3 residues outside the read, so it is completed with the germline J gene. The rearrangement uses TRBV18 and TRBJ2-7; the match to TRBD1 covers 8 bases. The CDR3 totals 15 residues. V lost 1 base to trimming and J lost 5 bases; unmatched junction nucleotides: 7. Germline loops: CDR1 KGHSH, CDR2 LQKENI. CDR3: CASSPRRTGNDEQYF. Incomplete CDR3 DNA: TGTGCCAGCTCACCACGGAGGACAGGGAACGACGAG.

This clone was observed at least ten times. The sequence runs out 3 residues before the end of the CDR3; the remainder is reconstructed from the germline J gene. The chain joins TRBV20-1 to TRBJ2-5, with TRBD2 matching over 8 bases. The ends lost 3 bases at V and 2 bases at J; junction bases unmatched: 8. Germline lookup yields CDR1 DFQATT and CDR2 SNEGSKA (reference sequence). The CDR3 is 15 residues long. The covered CDR3 bases are TGCAGTGCTAGGGATCCTAGCGGGCTACAAGAGACC. Translation gives CSARDPSGLQET. The CDR3 in its entirety is CSARDPSGLQETQYF.

In its sample, this clone ranks as medium-sized. The read finishes 3 residues shy of the CDR3 end, and the germline J gene is used to complete it. The chain links TRBV6-2 or TRBV6-3 to TRBJ1-1; the match to TRBD1 covers 7 bases. Per germline, CDR1 MNHEY and CDR2 SVGEGT. The CDR3 runs to 15 residues. CDR3: CASSSERTGLYGAFF. CDR3 DNA, as far as it was read: TGTGCCAGCAGCAGCGAGAGGACAGGACTTTATGGA.

This clone was seen a handful of times. The read terminates 3 residues before the CDR3 end, so the remaining end is supplied by the germline J gene. This chain uses TRBV20-1 with TRBJ1-1; no firm D call. V lost 0 bases to trimming and J lost 4 bases, with 18 bases between them. CDR1 DFQATT and CDR2 SNEGSKA come from the germline V gene (reference sequence). This CDR3 comprises 16 residues. CDR3 DNA, as far as it was read: TGCAGTGCTAGAGATCAGTCGGGTGCCGCTGGCACTGAA. It yields the protein CSARDQSGAAGTE. The whole CDR3 protein is CSARDQSGAAGTEAFF.

This clone was picked up many times. The sequenced part of the CDR3 DNA is TGTGCCAGCAGCGTAGGGCGTGGGGGCCTCTACGAG. Protein product: CASSVGRGGLYE. The whole CDR3 region reads CASSVGRGGLYEQYF. The V gene is TRBV9, the J gene TRBJ2-7; possibly TRBD1 for D (6 bases). The read halts 3 residues ahead of the CDR3 end, with the missing end drawn from the germline J gene. Germline CDR1 and CDR2: SGDLS and YYNGEE. CDR3 length: 15 residues. The V and J ends lost 0 bases and 3 bases respectively, with 13 bases between them.

Relative to its sample, this clone is medium-sized. Read data end 3 residues before the CDR3 end; the end is taken from the germline J gene. This chain connects TRBV20-1 to TRBJ2-1, with D maybe TRBD1 (5 bases). V was pared by 0 bases and J by 6 bases, with 9 bases between. The CDR3 is 13 residues long. Germline lookup yields CDR1 DFQATT and CDR2 SNEGSKA (reference sequence). The CDR3 here is CSARDTRGNEQFF. CDR3 DNA (partial): TGCAGTGCTAGAGATACAAGGGGCAATGAG.

Incomplete CDR3 DNA: TGTGCCAGCAGCTTAAGGGACAGCTCCTACGAG. It codes for CASSLRDSSYE. The whole CDR3 reads CASSLRDSSYEQYF. The chain combines TRBV11-3 with TRBJ2-7; the match to TRBD1 covers 7 bases. The read ends 3 residues before the CDR3 terminus; that terminus is restored from the germline J gene. The V segment lost 2 bases and the J segment 0 bases; nucleotides outside the gene matches: 1. The CDR3 covers 14 residues. The V gene's germline CDR1 is SGHNT and CDR2 YENEEA. Full variable domain (remainder filled in from reference TRBV11-3 and TRBJ2-7): EAGVVQSPRYKIIEKKQPVAFWCNPISGHNTLYWYLQNLGQGPELLIRYENEEAVDDSQLPKDRFSAERLKGVDSTLKIQPAELGDSAVYLCASSLRDSSYEQYFGPGTRLTVT.

As to this clone: The CDR3 extends 3 residues past the end of the read, so its final part is completed from the germline J gene. The rearrangement uses TRBV7-3 and TRBJ2-1; 7 bases match TRBD2. This CDR3 has 15 amino acids. The V segment lost 4 bases and the J segment 8 bases; nucleotides outside the gene matches: 11. Per germline, CDR1 SGHTA and CDR2 FQGTGA. CDR3 in amino acids: CASSSPSGAMDEQFF. Partial CDR3 DNA: TGTGCCAGCAGCTCCCCCAGCGGGGCCATGGATGAG.

This clone was seen at least ten times. The read stops 3 residues short of the end of the CDR3; the missing end is completed from the germline J gene. The chain couples TRBV20-1 to TRBJ1-1; 10 bases agree with TRBD1. V shed 5 bases, J shed 0 bases, and the junction held 6 bases outside the gene matches. CDR1 is DFQATT and CDR2 is SNEGSKA in the germline V gene (reference sequence). The CDR3 spans 15 residues. The CDR3 spells CSAGQGVGMNTEAFF. The sequenced part of the CDR3 DNA is TGCAGTGCTGGACAGGGGGTAGGGATGAACACTGAA.

This clone was observed at least ten times. The read halts 3 residues ahead of the CDR3 end, with the missing end drawn from the germline J gene. Other DNA sequences in the same sample also yield this CDR3. The V call is TRBV5-1, the J call TRBJ2-3; 15 nucleotides agree with TRBD2. The ends lost 3 bases at V and 4 bases at J; junction bases unmatched: 6. Germline V CDR1 and CDR2: SGHRS, YFSETQ. The CDR3 has 17 residues. CDR3: CASSSGLAGGWPDTQYF. CDR3 DNA, as far as it was read: TGCGCCAGCAGCTCTGGACTAGCGGGAGGGTGGCCAGATACG.